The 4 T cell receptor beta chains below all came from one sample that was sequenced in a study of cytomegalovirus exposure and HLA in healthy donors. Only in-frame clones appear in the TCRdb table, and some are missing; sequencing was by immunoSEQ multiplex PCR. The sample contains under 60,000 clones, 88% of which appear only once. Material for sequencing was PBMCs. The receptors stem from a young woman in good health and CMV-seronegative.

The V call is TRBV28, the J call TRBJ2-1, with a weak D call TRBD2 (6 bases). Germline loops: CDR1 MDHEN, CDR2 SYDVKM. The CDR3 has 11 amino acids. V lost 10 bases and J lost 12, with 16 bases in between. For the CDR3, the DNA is TGTGCCACCTCGGGAGCCCGAGCGCAGTTCTTC. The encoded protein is CATSGARAQFF. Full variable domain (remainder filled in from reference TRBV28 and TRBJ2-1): DVKVTQSSRYLVKRTGEKVFLECVQDMDHENMFWYRQDPGLGLRLIYFSYDVKMKEKGDIPEGYSVSREKKERFSLILESASTNQTSMYLCATSGARAQFFGPGTRLTVL.

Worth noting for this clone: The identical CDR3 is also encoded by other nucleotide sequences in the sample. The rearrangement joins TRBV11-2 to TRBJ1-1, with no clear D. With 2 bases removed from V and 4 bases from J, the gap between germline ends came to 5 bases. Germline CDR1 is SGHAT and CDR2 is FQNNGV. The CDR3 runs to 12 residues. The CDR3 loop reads CASSLRGTEAFF. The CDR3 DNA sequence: TGTGCCAGCAGCTTACGAGGCACTGAAGCTTTCTTT.

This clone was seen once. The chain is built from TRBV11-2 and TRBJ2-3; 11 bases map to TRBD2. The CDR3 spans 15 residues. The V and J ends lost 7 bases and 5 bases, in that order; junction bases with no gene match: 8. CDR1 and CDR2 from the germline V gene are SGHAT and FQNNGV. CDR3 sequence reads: CASTSSGRRRDTQYF. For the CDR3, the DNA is TGTGCCAGCACCTCTAGCGGGAGGCGACGAGATACGCAGTATTTT.

CDR3: CASSQTTSGSYEQYF. The CDR3 DNA sequence: TGTGCCAGCAGCCAGACGACTAGCGGGAGCTACGAGCAGTACTTC. V and J are TRBV7-3 and TRBJ2-7; 12 nucleotides align to TRBD2. The CDR3 is 15 amino acids. Germline-derived CDR1 and CDR2 are SGHTA and FQGTGA. Trimming at V came to 5 bases and at J to 3 bases, leaving 5 bases not matched to a gene. Supplemented by reference TRBV7-3 and TRBJ2-7, the full variable domain reads GAGVSQTPSNKVTEKGKYVELRCDPISGHTALYWYRQSLGQGPEFLIYFQGTGAADDSGLPNDRFFAVRPEGSVSTLKIQRTERGDSAVYLCASSQTTSGSYEQYFGPGTRLTVT.